The rows below give T cell receptor beta chains drawn from one sample of a study of blood T cell repertoires in COVID-19. TCRdb keeps only in-frame clones here, not all; method: immunoSEQ multiplex PCR. This repertoire shows 250,000 to 350,000 clones, over 80% found once; its top ten account for roughly 6.3%. Sequencing input: peripheral blood. The origin of the receptors is a woman between 45 and 60 years old with COVID-19, enrolled during active disease. Each CDR3 is given with its conserved first and last residue. D genes are given only for firm matches. Rows may omit the clone size; those that give it use once, few, many or a size class.

TRBV5-1	TRBJ2-2	TRBD2	18	few	CASSLSLGLAGRGGELFF	TGCGCCAGCAGCTTGTCATTAGGGCTAGCGGGAAGAGGCGGGGAGCTGTTTTTT
TRBV7-8	TRBJ2-7	-	11	-	CASSPSYEQYF	TGTGCCAGCAGCCCGTCCTACGAGCAGTACTTC
TRBV6-4	TRBJ2-3	TRBD2	16	-	CASRRSSGSDTDTQYF	TGTGCCAGCAGAAGGTCTAGCGGGAGTGATACAGATACGCAGTATTTT
TRBV29-1	TRBJ2-3	-	12	few	CSMGQARGVQYF	TGCAGCATGGGACAGGCCCGGGGGGTGCAGTATTTT
TRBV5-4	TRBJ2-3	TRBD2	15	-	CASSDKRGRTDTQYF	TGTGCCAGCAGCGACAAGCGGGGACGCACAGATACGCAGTATTTT
TRBV6-6	TRBJ2-7	TRBD1	16	-	CASSSSRTGGPYEQYF	TGTGCCAGCAGTTCCTCTCGGACAGGGGGCCCCTACGAGCAGTACTTC
TRBV29-1	TRBJ2-7	TRBD1	13	-	CSVGTGPSYEQYF	TGCAGCGTAGGGACAGGACCGTCCTACGAGCAGTACTTC
TRBV18	TRBJ1-3	-	16	-	CASSPPSLDSGNTIYF	TGTGCCAGCTCACCACCGAGTCTCGATTCTGGAAACACCATATATTTT
TRBV27	TRBJ2-6	-	16	-	CASAQPGVTGANVLTF	TGTGCCAGCGCTCAACCGGGGGTCACTGGGGCCAACGTCCTGACTTTC
TRBV6-5	TRBJ1-5	TRBD1	15	-	CASRTGVGGNQPQHF	TGTGCCAGCCGGACAGGGGTCGGGGGCAATCAGCCCCAGCATTTT
TRBV12-5	TRBJ1-1	-	13	-	CASREQGSTEAFF	TGTGCTAGCAGAGAACAGGGTAGCACTGAAGCTTTCTTT
TRBV12-3/TRBV12-4	TRBJ2-1	-	12	-	CASSFSDNEQFF	TGTGCCAGCAGTTTTTCTGACAATGAGCAGTTCTTC
TRBV5-1	TRBJ1-6	-	16	-	CASSLGGAQGNSPLHF	TGCGCCAGCAGCTTGGGAGGGGCGCAGGGGAATTCACCCCTCCACTTT
TRBV24-1	TRBJ1-1	-	11	once	CATSGGNEAFF	TGTGCCACCAGTGGAGGGAATGAAGCTTTCTTT
TRBV30	TRBJ1-1	-	15	-	CAWSGQGGRNTEAFF	TGTGCCTGGAGCGGCCAGGGCGGGAGGAACACTGAAGCTTTCTTT
TRBV7-9	TRBJ1-1	-	13	-	CASSLTQAQEAFF	TGTGCCAGCAGCTTAACGCAGGCCCAAGAAGCTTTCTTT
TRBV6-5	TRBJ2-4	TRBD1	14	-	CASSYSGQGNIQYF	TGTGCCAGCAGTTATTCCGGACAGGGGAACATTCAGTACTTC
TRBV7-9	TRBJ2-3	TRBD1	15	-	CASSRQGGRTDTQYF	TGTGCCAGCAGCCGACAGGGGGGGCGCACAGATACGCAGTATTTT
TRBV6-5	TRBJ2-7	TRBD1	15	-	CASSRDRVSSYEQYF	TGTGCCAGCAGTCGCGACAGGGTCAGCTCCTACGAGCAGTACTTC
TRBV9	TRBJ1-2	TRBD1	15	-	CASSARDRGHYGYTF	TGTGCCAGCAGCGCCCGGGACAGGGGGCACTATGGCTACACCTTC
TRBV9	TRBJ2-7	TRBD2	15	-	CASSSASGSYYEQYF	TGTGCCAGCAGCAGTGCTAGCGGGAGTTATTACGAGCAGTACTTC
TRBV6-6	TRBJ2-3	-	16	-	CASSYSFGRGADTQYF	TGTGCCAGCAGTTACTCCTTCGGCAGGGGTGCAGATACGCAGTATTTT